In its sample, the clone carrying this T cell receptor (beta chain) was seen many times. Its target is unknown. The sample originates from a study of T cells in Graves' hyperthyroidism and ophthalmopathy. Those patients with uncontrolled infection, other autoimmune disease, pregnancy or lactation were excluded. Fresh peripheral blood, around 9.2 ml of it, supplied the PBMCs. Germline values: CDR1 SGHTA, CDR2 FQGNSA. The CDR3 length is 17 residues. V shed 1 base and J shed 0 bases, with 12 bases lying between them. Overall study results and limits: Ophthalmopathy and stable hyperthyroidism were told apart by a 13 V-J model. Before onset, ophthalmopathy was predicted by the model a median roughly six months earlier.

TCR beta CDR3 sequences were amplified from RNA transcripts. HTBI primers were the set used in a first-round RT-PCR of the TCR CDR3. Each CDR3 protein gets one entry after TCRdb re-called the multiplex PCR reads with MiXCR. The sample consists of approximately 530,000 distinct CDR3 sequences, roughly 21% of them appearing once. The chain carries TRBV7-2 and TRBJ2-2; no clear D gene. Sequenced input: blood. This clonotype was sampled from a man aged 40-55 years with Graves' ophthalmopathy. The DNA for the CDR3 is TGTGCCAGCAGCTTAGGGAGCAGCTTCTCGAACACCGGGGAGCTGTTTTTT. Translation gives CASSLGSSFSNTGELFF. Using reference TRBV7-2 and TRBJ2-2 for the parts outside the CDR3, the full variable domain is GAGVSQSPSNKVTEKGKDVELRCDPISGHTALYWYRQSLGQGLEFLIYFQGNSAPDKSGLPSDRFSAERTGGSVSTLTIQRTQQEDSAVYLCASSLGSSFSNTGELFFGEGSRLTVL.